These 15 T cell receptor beta chains were all obtained from the same sample, sequenced in a study of control samples from healthy donors and cancer patients. Assay: immunoSEQ multiplex PCR; the TCRdb copy retains only in-frame clones and omits some. The sample yields under 200,000 clones, roughly 91% seen once. Sequenced: blood. The receptors here all came from a woman younger than 45 in good health.

In this sample, this clone turned up a few times. V gene TRBV6-1 combines with J gene TRBJ2-7; no reliable D call. Germline CDR1 and CDR2: MNHNS and SASEGT. V was shortened by 4 bases and J by 2 bases, with 18 bases between the two germline ends. The CDR3 has 16 residues. The CDR3 spells CASSASRYLGTYEQYF. CDR3 nucleotide sequence: TGTGCCAGCAGTGCCTCCAGGTATTTGGGTACCTACGAGCAGTACTTC.

DNA for the CDR3: TGCAGCGCGGGACAGGTGAACACTGAAGCTTTCTTT. Protein sequence: CSAGQVNTEAFF. This chain uses TRBV29-1 with TRBJ1-1, with TRBD1 identical over 8 bases. CDR1 and CDR2 (germline): SQVTM, ANQGSEA. V was clipped by 7 bases and J by 0 bases; unmatched bases: 1. This CDR3 comprises 12 residues.

This clone is a singleton in its sample. This chain links TRBV6-2 or TRBV6-3 with TRBJ1-3; D gene ambiguous. The V gene's germline CDR1 is MNHEY and CDR2 SVGEGT. Between the trimmed V and J ends, which lost 2 bases and 2 bases, there was a span of 1 base. The CDR3 consists of 12 residues. The CDR3 loop reads CASSYTGNTIYF. Written as DNA, the CDR3 is TGTGCCAGCAGTTACACTGGAAACACCATATATTTT.

The chain carries TRBV6-5 and TRBJ2-1; 8 bases agree with TRBD1. Trimming took 2 bases from V and 5 from J; bases not matched to a gene: 2. CDR1 is MNHEY, CDR2 SVGAGI, per germline. The CDR3 has 14 residues. The CDR3 DNA reads as TGTGCCAGCAGTTACGTGGACAGGGACAATGAGCAGTTCTTC. As protein: CASSYVDRDNEQFF.

This sequence joins TRBV5-8 and TRBJ2-7, with 12 bases aligning to TRBD2. From germline, CDR1 is SGHTS and CDR2 YDEGEE. Losses at the gene ends were 2 bases for V and 7 bases for J; bases not matched to a gene: 4. CDR3 length: 14 amino acids. The CDR3 loop is CASSFLAGGREQYF. The CDR3 nucleotides are TGTGCCAGCAGCTTCCTAGCGGGAGGGAGAGAGCAGTACTTC.

The chain uses TRBV19 and TRBJ1-4; the match to TRBD1 covers 9 bases. V was clipped by 6 bases and J by 8 bases; unmatched bases: 4. Germline values: CDR1 LNHDA, CDR2 SQIVND (reference sequence). The CDR3 runs 13 residues. Written as DNA, the CDR3 is TGTGCCAGTAGCTGGACAGGGGACGAAAAACTGTTTTTT. This gives the protein CASSWTGDEKLFF.

This clone was detected a few times. This chain uses TRBV6-4 with TRBJ2-1; 11 positions agree with TRBD2. The V and J ends lost 6 bases and 6 bases, in that order; junction bases with no gene match: 7. The CDR3 is 15 amino acids. The germline V gene encodes CDR1 MRHNA and CDR2 SNTAGT. CDR3: CASSLTSGSVNEQFF. In DNA form, the CDR3 reads TGTGCCAGCAGCCTAACTAGCGGGAGCGTCAATGAGCAGTTCTTC.

This chain uses TRBV12-3 or TRBV12-4 with TRBJ1-2; a possible D gene is TRBD1 (6 bases). Trimming left V 5 bases short and J 1 base short, with 8 bases between. The CDR3 is 13 amino acids. Written as DNA, the CDR3 is TGTGCCAGCAGTACGGACAGTAACTATGGCTACACCTTC. Translating it yields CASSTDSNYGYTF.

V and J are TRBV25-1 and TRBJ2-7; possible D gene TRBD2, 5 bases. Per germline, CDR1 MGHDK and CDR2 SYGVNS. V was pared by 0 bases and J by 6 bases, with 6 bases between. CDR3 length: 12 amino acids. In nucleotides, the CDR3 is TGTGCCAGCAGTGAATACCGGGGCGAGCAGTACTTC. This gives the protein CASSEYRGEQYF.

This sequence joins TRBV6-2 or TRBV6-3 and TRBJ1-5; D is unresolved. Per the germline V gene, CDR1 is MNHEY and CDR2 is SVGEGT. Trimming stripped 0 bases from V and 4 bases from J, with 4 bases between. The CDR3 has 13 residues. The CDR3 spells CASSYSANQPQHF. The CDR3 DNA follows: TGTGCCAGCAGTTACTCGGCGAATCAGCCCCAGCATTTT.

The chain is built from TRBV7-9 and TRBJ2-2; D gene uncertain. In germline, CDR1 is SEHNR, CDR2 FQNEAQ (reference sequence). This CDR3 spans 13 amino acids. V dropped 0 bases and J dropped 5 bases, with 4 bases sitting between them. CDR3 bases: TGTGCCAGCAGCTTAGCTGCTACCGGGGAGCTGTTTTTT. It codes for CASSLAATGELFF.

The chain employs TRBV27 and TRBJ2-7, with TRBD1 matching 9 bases. After removal of 5 bases from V and 5 bases from J, the junction contained 4 bases not matched to a gene. There are 13 residues in the CDR3. CDR1 is MNHEY, CDR2 SMNVEV, per germline (reference sequence). This CDR3 is CASSPGQGNEQYF. The CDR3 nucleotides are TGTGCCAGCAGTCCGGGACAGGGAAACGAGCAGTACTTC.

The chain carries TRBV6-4 and TRBJ2-5, with TRBD1 matching 10 bases. Trimming removed 2 bases from V and 5 bases from J; junction bases left unmatched: 11. Germline V lookup: CDR1 MRHNA, CDR2 SNTAGT. There are 17 residues in the CDR3. For the CDR3, the DNA is TGTGCCAGCAGTGACCCTCCGGGACAGGGGAGGGTGGAGACCCAGTACTTC. This codes for CASSDPPGQGRVETQYF.

The DNA for the CDR3 is TGTGCCAGCAGCTTGCAGGAGGGCTATGGCTACACCTTC. This sequence encodes CASSLQEGYGYTF. The chain couples TRBV7-8 to TRBJ1-2; the D is unclear. The germline gives CDR1 SGHVS, CDR2 FQNEAQ. The CDR3 extends over 13 amino acids. V lost 3 bases and J lost 4, with 9 bases in between.

The chain employs TRBV5-1 and TRBJ1-1; D not resolved. V lost 1 base, J lost 1 base, and 11 bases lay in between. This CDR3 has 15 amino acids. Germline V lookup: CDR1 SGHRS, CDR2 YFSETQ. The CDR3 reads CASSLTPGTNTEAFF. The CDR3, as DNA: TGCGCCAGCAGCTTGACTCCGGGTACGAACACTGAAGCTTTCTTT.